These T cell receptor beta chains were read from a single sample in a study of blood T cell repertoires in COVID-19. TCRdb's copy holds only in-frame clones and misses some; the assay was immunoSEQ multiplex PCR. Of roughly 97,000 clones listed, about 89% are singletons. Input material: peripheral blood. These receptors came from a human donor in a cohort sampled during active COVID-19. Both conserved end residues are part of each CDR3. A D gene is named only where the DNA matches it firmly. A clone size is listed for some rows: how often the clone was seen (once, few, many), or a class if it is expanded.

size,J,V,D,DNA,CDR3
.,TRBJ2-4,TRBV7-8,.,TGTGCCAGCAGCTTAGGACGGGGAAGGGCCAAAAACATTCAGTACTTC,CASSLGRGRAKNIQYF
.,TRBJ2-7,TRBV2,.,TGTGCCAGTTCAGGGAGGTATAGCTCCTACGAGCAGTACTTC,CASSGRYSSYEQYF
.,TRBJ2-4,TRBV19,TRBD1,TGTGCCAGTAGTATTTTAACAGGGGACCTAGCCAAAAACATTCAGTACTTC,CASSILTGDLAKNIQYF
.,TRBJ1-1,TRBV30,.,TGTGCCTGGAGTATCCGGACATGGGGTAACACTGAAGCTTTCTTT,CAWSIRTWGNTEAFF
.,TRBJ1-4,TRBV2,TRBD1,TGTGCCAGCGCAGGACAGGGAGTTAATGAAAAACTGTTTTTT,CASAGQGVNEKLFF
.,TRBJ2-7,TRBV11-3,.,TGTGCCAGCAGCATAAACAGGGTTGCCTACGAGCAGTACTTC,CASSINRVAYEQYF
.,TRBJ1-5,TRBV7-2,.,TGTGCCAGCAGCTTCCAGGGCAACCAGCCCCAGCATTTT,CASSFQGNQPQHF
.,TRBJ2-7,TRBV25-1,.,TGTGCCAGCAGTTCCACCCCCCCCACAGGGTTGTTCTACGAGCAGTACTTC,CASSSTPPTGLFYEQYF
.,TRBJ2-5,TRBV7-3,.,TGTGCCAGCAGCTTAGAGGTGCAAGAGACCCAGTACTTC,CASSLEVQETQYF
few,TRBJ2-1,TRBV12-5,TRBD1,TGTGCTAGTGGCCAATCCCGGGACAGGGGGCGTTCCGGTACGGATGAGCAGTTCTTC,CASGQSRDRGRSGTDEQFF
once,TRBJ1-1,TRBV7-9,.,TGTGCCAGCAGTTTAGGGGGGGCTGAAGCTTTCTTT,CASSLGGAEAFF
.,TRBJ2-3,TRBV27,TRBD2,TGTGCCAGCAGGAGTCGCCGCAGACTAGCGGGAAGCACAGATACGCAGTATTTT,CASRSRRRLAGSTDTQYF
.,TRBJ2-6,TRBV7-9,.,TGCGCACGAGGGGGCTCTGGGGCCAACGTCCTGACTTTC,CARGGSGANVLTF
.,TRBJ1-5,TRBV21-1,.,TGTGCCAGCAGCAGTCGGCGGGATCAGCCCCAGCATTTT,CASSSRRDQPQHF
.,TRBJ2-4,TRBV30,.,TGTGCCTGGAACAAAGGGGCCATAGCCAAAAACATTCAGTACTTC,CAWNKGAIAKNIQYF
.,TRBJ2-5,TRBV12-5,TRBD1,TGTGCTAGTGGTTTCAGGGGGGAGACCCAGTACTTC,CASGFRGETQYF
.,TRBJ2-1,TRBV2,TRBD2,TGTGCCAGCAGTGAGGGGACTAGCTATCCTAGGGAGTACAATGAGCAGTTCTTC,CASSEGTSYPREYNEQFF
.,TRBJ2-3,TRBV11-3,TRBD2,TGTGCCAGCAGCTTTGGGACTAGCGGGGGCACAGATACGCAGTATTTT,CASSFGTSGGTDTQYF
.,TRBJ1-1,TRBV29-1,TRBD1,TGCAGCGTACAGGGGCGGATGAACACTGAAGCTTTCTTT,CSVQGRMNTEAFF
.,TRBJ2-2,TRBV7-2,.,TGTGCCAGCAGCCTAACCGGGGAGCTGTTTTTT,CASSLTGELFF
few,TRBJ1-4,TRBV19,.,TGTGCCAGTAGTATAGTAAGCAGGTTTGGTGAAAAACTGTTTTTT,CASSIVSRFGEKLFF
.,TRBJ1-6,TRBV4-2,.,TGTGCCAGCAGCCCCTCCGGAGAAAGCTCACCCCTCCACTTT,CASSPSGESSPLHF
.,TRBJ2-2,TRBV5-1,.,TGCGCCAGCAGCTCTCAGTACACCGGGGAGCTGTTTTTT,CASSSQYTGELFF
.,TRBJ2-5,TRBV7-7,.,TGTGCCAGCAGCACCCGGCCAGGCATCGAGACCCAGTACTTC,CASSTRPGIETQYF
.,TRBJ2-5,TRBV7-2,.,TGTGCCAGCAGCTTCCCAGGGGGGGAGACCCAGTACTTC,CASSFPGGETQYF
.,TRBJ2-1,TRBV23-1,TRBD2,TGCGCCAGCAGGATCCGACTAGCGGGAGAGGACAATGAGCAGTTCTTC,CASRIRLAGEDNEQFF
.,TRBJ1-4,TRBV5-4,.,TGTGCCAGCAGCTTGGAGTCCAGGGGCGATGAAAAACTGTTTTTT,CASSLESRGDEKLFF